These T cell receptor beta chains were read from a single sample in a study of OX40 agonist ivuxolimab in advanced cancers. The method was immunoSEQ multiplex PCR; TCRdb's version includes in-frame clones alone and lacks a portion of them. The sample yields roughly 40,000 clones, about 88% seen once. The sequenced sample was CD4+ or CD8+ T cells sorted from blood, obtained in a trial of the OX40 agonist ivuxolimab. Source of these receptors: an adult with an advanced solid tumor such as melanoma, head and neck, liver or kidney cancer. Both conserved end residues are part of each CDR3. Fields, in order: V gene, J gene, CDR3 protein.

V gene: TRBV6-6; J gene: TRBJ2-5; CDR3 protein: CASSYSTGQGTQYF
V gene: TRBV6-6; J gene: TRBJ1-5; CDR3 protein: CASSYPTGSVSRPQHF
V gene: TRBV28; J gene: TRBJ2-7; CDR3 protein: CASNLPGYEQYF
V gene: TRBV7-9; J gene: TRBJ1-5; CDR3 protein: CASSLTGNQPQHF
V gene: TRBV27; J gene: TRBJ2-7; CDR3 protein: CASSPFTGYEQYF
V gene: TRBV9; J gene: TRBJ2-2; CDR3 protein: CASSAGGAGELFF
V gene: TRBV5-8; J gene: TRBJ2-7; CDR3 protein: CATRGSFDRVQGEQYF
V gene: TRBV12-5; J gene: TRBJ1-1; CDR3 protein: CASGLSMNTEAFF
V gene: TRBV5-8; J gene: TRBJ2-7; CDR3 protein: CASSFYRRPGYEQYF
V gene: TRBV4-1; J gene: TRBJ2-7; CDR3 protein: CASSQDDRITYEQYF
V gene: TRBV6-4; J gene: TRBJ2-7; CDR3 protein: CASSPLAGDPKGEQYF
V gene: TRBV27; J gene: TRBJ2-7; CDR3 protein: CASSLYGTGYEQYF
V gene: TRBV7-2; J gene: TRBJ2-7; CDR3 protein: CASGGDGRFSYEQYF
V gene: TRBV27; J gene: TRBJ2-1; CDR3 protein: CASSPRVAPYNEQFF
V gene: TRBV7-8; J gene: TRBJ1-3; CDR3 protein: CASSPLTGPYSGNTIYF
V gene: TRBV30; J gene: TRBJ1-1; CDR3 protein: CAWSPGAEAFF
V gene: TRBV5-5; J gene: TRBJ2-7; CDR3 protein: CASSLGGWNEQYF
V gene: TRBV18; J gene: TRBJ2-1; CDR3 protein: CASSPSKGGPFF
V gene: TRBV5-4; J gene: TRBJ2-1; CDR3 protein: CASSLEASGAHNEQFF
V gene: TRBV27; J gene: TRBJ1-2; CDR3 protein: CASTSLGGRNGYTF
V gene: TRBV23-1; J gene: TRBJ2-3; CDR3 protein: CASSPRVSGAADTQYF
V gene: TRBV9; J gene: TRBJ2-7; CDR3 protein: CASSVGGTTYEQYF
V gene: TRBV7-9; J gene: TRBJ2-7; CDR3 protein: CASSPSTGPEQYF
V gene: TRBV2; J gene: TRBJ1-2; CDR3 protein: CASPGQEGYGYTF